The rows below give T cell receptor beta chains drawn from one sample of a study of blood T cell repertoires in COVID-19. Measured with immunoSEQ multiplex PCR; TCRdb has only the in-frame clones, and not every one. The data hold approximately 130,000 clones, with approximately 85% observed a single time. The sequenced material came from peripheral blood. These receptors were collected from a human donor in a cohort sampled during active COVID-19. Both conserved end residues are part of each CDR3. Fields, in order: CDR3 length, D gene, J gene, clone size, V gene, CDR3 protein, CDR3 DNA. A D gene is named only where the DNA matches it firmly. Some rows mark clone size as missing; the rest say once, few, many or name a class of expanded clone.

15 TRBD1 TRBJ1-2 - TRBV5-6 CASSSLETGYHGYTF TGTGCCAGCAGCTCTCTAGAGACAGGGTATCATGGCTACACCTTC
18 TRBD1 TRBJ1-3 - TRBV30 CAWERGTGDLASGNTIYF TGTGCCTGGGAGAGGGGGACAGGGGACCTCGCCTCTGGAAACACCATATATTTT
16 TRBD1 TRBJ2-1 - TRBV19 CASSIPGQGGSYEQFF TGTGCCAGTAGTATACCGGGACAGGGAGGTTCCTATGAGCAGTTCTTC
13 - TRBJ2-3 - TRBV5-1 CASSLGSADTQYF TGCGCCAGCAGCTTGGGGTCGGCAGATACGCAGTATTTT
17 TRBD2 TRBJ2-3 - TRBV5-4 CASSGRLAGAPADTQYF TGTGCCAGCAGCGGCAGACTAGCGGGGGCCCCCGCAGATACGCAGTATTTT
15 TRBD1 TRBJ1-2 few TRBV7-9 CASSLDTGVFYGYTF TGTGCCAGCAGCCTAGACACAGGGGTTTTCTATGGCTACACCTTC
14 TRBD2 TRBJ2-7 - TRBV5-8 CASSRSGAGDEQYF TGTGCCAGCAGCAGGTCCGGGGCGGGGGACGAGCAGTACTTC
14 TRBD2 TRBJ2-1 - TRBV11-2 CASSSTSGSNEQFF TGTGCCAGCAGCTCGACTAGCGGGAGTAATGAGCAGTTCTTC
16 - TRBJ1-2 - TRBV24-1 CATSDSHRERMDGYTF TGTGCCACCAGTGATTCACACAGGGAGAGGATGGATGGCTACACCTTC
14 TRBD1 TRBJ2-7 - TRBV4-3 CASSPGQGVDEQYF TGCGCCAGCAGCCCCGGACAGGGGGTCGACGAGCAGTACTTC
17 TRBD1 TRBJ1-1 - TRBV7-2 CASSLWGQGVMNTEAFF TGTGCCAGCAGCTTATGGGGACAGGGGGTTATGAACACTGAAGCTTTCTTT
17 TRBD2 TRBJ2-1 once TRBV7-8 CASSLGWTSGGLDEQFF TGTGCCAGCAGCTTAGGGTGGACTAGCGGGGGTTTGGATGAGCAGTTCTTC
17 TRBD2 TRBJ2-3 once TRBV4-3 CASSQEGASGRADTQYF TGCGCCAGCAGCCAAGAAGGAGCTAGCGGGAGGGCGGATACGCAGTATTTT
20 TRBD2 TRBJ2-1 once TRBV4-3 CASSQAPGGARWLAGNEQFF TGCGCCAGCAGCCAAGCTCCCGGGGGCGCGCGGTGGCTAGCGGGCAATGAGCAGTTCTTC
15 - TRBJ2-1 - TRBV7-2 CASSLRRDVNNEQFF TGTGCCAGCAGCTTGAGGCGGGATGTCAACAATGAGCAGTTCTTC
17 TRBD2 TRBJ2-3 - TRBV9 CASSRTSGRTSTDTQYF TGTGCCAGCAGCAGGACTAGCGGGAGAACTAGCACAGATACGCAGTATTTT
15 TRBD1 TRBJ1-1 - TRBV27 CASNPSEGAGTEAFF TGTGCCAGCAACCCCTCCGAGGGGGCCGGCACTGAAGCTTTCTTT
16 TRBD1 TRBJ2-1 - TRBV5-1 CASSQQGLESYNEQFF TGCGCCAGCAGCCAACAGGGGCTAGAGTCCTACAATGAGCAGTTCTTC
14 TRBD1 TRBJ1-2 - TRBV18 CASSAGQATYGYTF TGTGCCAGCTCAGCGGGACAGGCAACCTATGGCTACACCTTC
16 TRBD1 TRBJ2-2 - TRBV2 CASSAGQGARTGELFF TGTGCCAGCAGTGCCGGACAGGGGGCGCGAACCGGGGAGCTGTTTTTT
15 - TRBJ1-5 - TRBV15 CATSPHRSEDQPQHF TGTGCCACCAGCCCCCATCGTAGCGAAGATCAGCCCCAGCATTTT
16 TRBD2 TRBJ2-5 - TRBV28 CASSYGLAGGPETQYF TGTGCCAGCAGTTACGGACTAGCGGGAGGGCCCGAGACCCAGTACTTC
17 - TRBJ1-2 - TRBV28 CASSINWGDTSGYGYTF TGTGCCAGCAGTATAAACTGGGGAGACACCTCGGGGTATGGCTACACCTTC
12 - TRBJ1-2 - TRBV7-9 CASSLVSYGYTF TGTGCCAGCAGCTTAGTATCGTATGGCTACACCTTC
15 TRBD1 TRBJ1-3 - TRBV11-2 CASNENRGRRNTIYF TGTGCCAGCAACGAGAACAGGGGACGCCGAAACACCATATATTTT
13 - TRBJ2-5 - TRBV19 CASGGAWKETQYF TGTGCCAGTGGAGGGGCGTGGAAAGAGACCCAGTACTTC
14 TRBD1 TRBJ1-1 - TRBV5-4 CASSLAGGDSEAFF TGTGCCAGCAGCTTGGCCGGGGGGGACAGTGAAGCTTTCTTT
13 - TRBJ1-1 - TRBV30 CAWSLVSGTEAFF TGTGCCTGGAGTTTGGTTTCAGGGACTGAAGCTTTCTTT
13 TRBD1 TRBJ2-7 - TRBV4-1 CASSVTGGYEQYF TGCGCCAGCAGCGTAACAGGGGGCTACGAGCAGTACTTC